This TCR beta chain was observed in a study of T cells in Graves' hyperthyroidism and ophthalmopathy. Disease lasting under 3 months, a NOSPECS grade of at least 4, and a Clinical Activity Score of at least 3 were features of the ophthalmopathy patients. RNA transcripts gave rise to amplified TCR beta CDR3 regions. With the HTBI primer set, the TCR CDR3 went through a first round of RT-PCR. TCRdb ran MiXCR on the multiplex PCR reads and lists one entry per CDR3 protein. Of a few hundred thousand distinct CDR3 sequences listed, around 16% were seen once; the top ten hold under 3.5%. The sample holds a few counts of this clonotype. The V gene's germline CDR1 is DFQATT and CDR2 SNEGSKA (reference sequence). The CDR3 extends over 11 amino acids. The V and J ends lost 5 bases and 7 bases, in that order; junction bases with no gene match: 3.

The TCR originated in a woman aged 40 to 50 with Graves' ophthalmopathy. The genes are TRBV20-1 and TRBJ1-1, with TRBD1 matching over 8 bases. Sequencing was performed on blood. CDR3 protein: CSASDRDEAFF. The CDR3 nucleotides are TGCAGTGCTTCGGACAGGGATGAAGCTTTCTTT.